The rows below give T cell receptor beta chains drawn from one sample of a study of blood T cell repertoires in COVID-19. Sequenced by immunoSEQ multiplex PCR; TCRdb stores in-frame clones only, minus some. This sample has about 87,000 clones, with about 87% found just once. Material for sequencing was peripheral blood. The receptors were gathered from a man aged 35 to 55 with acute or convalescent COVID-19. The CDR3 runs from the conserved cysteine through the conserved F or W. Fields, in order: CDR3 DNA, CDR3 protein, V gene, clone size, J gene, D gene. The D gene is left open where the match is weak. Expanded clones are given a class, and other clones once, few, many or no size at all.

TGCAGCGTTGAGTGGCGGGAAGACTATGGCTACACCTTC CSVEWREDYGYTF TRBV29-1 few TRBJ1-2 NA
TGTGCCAGCAGCGGGGGACAGACGACAAGCGCCGAGCAGTACTTC CASSGGQTTSAEQYF TRBV5-4 NA TRBJ2-7 TRBD1
TGTGCCAGCAGCCAGAGGGAGCGGCCAAACATTCAGTACTTC CASSQRERPNIQYF TRBV3-1/TRBV3-2 NA TRBJ2-4 NA
TGTGCCAGCAGCGCGCACCGGGACAGGGCAACTGAAGCTTTCTTT CASSAHRDRATEAFF TRBV9 NA TRBJ1-1 TRBD1
TGTGCCAGCAGCCCCCGGGACAGACCGAATTCACCCCTCCACTTT CASSPRDRPNSPLHF TRBV5-4 NA TRBJ1-6 TRBD1
TGTGCCAGCAGCCCTAGCCCACAGGGCAACACTGAAGCTTTCTTT CASSPSPQGNTEAFF TRBV21-1 NA TRBJ1-1 NA
TGTGCCAGCAGTTTAGGGGGACAGGGCCATGGCTACACCTTC CASSLGGQGHGYTF TRBV27 NA TRBJ1-2 TRBD1
TGTGCCAGCAGTCAGACAGAGGCGACGTACGAGCAGTACTTC CASSQTEATYEQYF TRBV3-1/TRBV3-2 NA TRBJ2-7 NA
TGTGCCAGCAGTCGACCGGGACTAGCGGGAGTGGGGGAGCTGTTTTTT CASSRPGLAGVGELFF TRBV14 few TRBJ2-2 TRBD2
TGTGCCAGCTCACCAGGGACTAACACTGAAGCTTTCTTT CASSPGTNTEAFF TRBV18 few TRBJ1-1 NA
TGTGCTAGTGGTTTGGTAGGGTTCCTAGCGGGAGAATACGAGCAGTACTTC CASGLVGFLAGEYEQYF TRBV12-5 few TRBJ2-7 TRBD2
TGTGCCAGCAGCTCCGACAGGAACACTGAAGCTTTCTTT CASSSDRNTEAFF TRBV11-2 NA TRBJ1-1 NA
TGTGCCAGCAGGGGGGGGAGTGACTCTGGAAACACCATATATTTT CASRGGSDSGNTIYF TRBV7-2 NA TRBJ1-3 NA
TGTGCCAGCAGTTTCCCCCATAGCCCCCTCCACTTT CASSFPHSPLHF TRBV12-3/TRBV12-4 NA TRBJ1-6 NA
TGTGCCAGCAGCTTAGGGGGACAGAGGTACGAGCAGTACTTC CASSLGGQRYEQYF TRBV7-9 NA TRBJ2-7 TRBD1
TGCGCCAGCAGCCAAGGGGGAGGGCTAGGAAACTCAGAGACCCAGTACTTC CASSQGGGLGNSETQYF TRBV4-1 few TRBJ2-5 TRBD2
TGTGCCAGCAGCTCCTCCGGGACAGGAGTACAAAATGAGCAGTTCTTC CASSSSGTGVQNEQFF TRBV7-3 NA TRBJ2-1 TRBD1
TGTGCTAGTGGTTTAGGGGGGGGACGGACAGAGACCCAGTACTTC CASGLGGGRTETQYF TRBV12-5 NA TRBJ2-5 NA
TGTGCCAGCAGTACTAGCTCCTACAATGAGCAGTTCTTC CASSTSSYNEQFF TRBV6-5 few TRBJ2-1 NA
TGTGCCAGCAGTTCGGACAGGGCGGGCTATGGCTACACCTTC CASSSDRAGYGYTF TRBV6-5 NA TRBJ1-2 TRBD1
TGTGCCAGCAGCCCGGGCCTAGCAGGGGGCGCCTTGGAGACCCAGTACTTC CASSPGLAGGALETQYF TRBV5-5 NA TRBJ2-5 TRBD1
TGTGCTAGTGCTCCCGAGGGGGCGGATACGCAGTATTTT CASAPEGADTQYF TRBV12-5 NA TRBJ2-3 TRBD1
TGTGCCAGCAGCTTAGCTGGCGGCTCAGTCTTC CASSLAGGSVF TRBV11-2 NA TRBJ2-1 NA
TGTGCCAGCCAAAGTGTGGGGGGATTCACAGATACGCAGTATTTT CASQSVGGFTDTQYF TRBV2 NA TRBJ2-3 NA
TGTGCCTGGAGTCGACAGGGGGGCGAGCAGTACTTC CAWSRQGGEQYF TRBV30 NA TRBJ2-7 TRBD1
TGTGCCAGCAGCCACGGACTTAACTATGGCTACACCTTC CASSHGLNYGYTF TRBV5-8 once TRBJ1-2 NA
TGTGCCAGCAGCTTTCGACAGGGGAATTCACCCCTCCACTTT CASSFRQGNSPLHF TRBV7-2 NA TRBJ1-6 TRBD1
TGTGCCTGGAGTGCCGACAGGAGGACTGAAGCTTTCTTT CAWSADRRTEAFF TRBV30 few TRBJ1-1 NA
TGTGCCAGCCACACAGGGGCCCTTAATGAAAAACTGTTTTTT CASHTGALNEKLFF TRBV19 few TRBJ1-4 TRBD1
TGTGCCAGCAGCCACGACAGGGGTTACGAGCAGTACTTC CASSHDRGYEQYF TRBV3-1/TRBV3-2 NA TRBJ2-7 TRBD1
TGTGCCAGCAGCACCGGGACAGCGTATAATGAAAAACTGTTTTTT CASSTGTAYNEKLFF TRBV7-2 NA TRBJ1-4 TRBD1
TGTGCCAGCAGTTACAGCGGGGGCAATGAAAAACTGTTTTTT CASSYSGGNEKLFF TRBV6-5 NA TRBJ1-4 NA
TGTGCCAGCAGTTTATCCCGGAGCTCCTACGAGCAGTACTTC CASSLSRSSYEQYF TRBV27 NA TRBJ2-7 NA
TGTGCCAGTAGTAGTAGATCCGGGACAAGCAATGAAAAACTGTTTTTT CASSSRSGTSNEKLFF TRBV19 NA TRBJ1-4 NA
TGTGCCAGCCTTAGCGGGGCCTACAATGAGCAGTTCTTC CASLSGAYNEQFF TRBV2 NA TRBJ2-1 TRBD2
TGTGCCAGCTCACCAGAACAGCAGAGCTCCTACGAGCAGTACTTC CASSPEQQSSYEQYF TRBV18 NA TRBJ2-7 NA
TGTGCCACCAGTTCTAGCGGGAGGGCCTGGAATGAGCAGTTCTTC CATSSSGRAWNEQFF TRBV24-1 NA TRBJ2-1 TRBD2
TGCAGCGTTGGTAGGACCCAGGCGGGACTGCGCAATGAGCAGTTCTTC CSVGRTQAGLRNEQFF TRBV29-1 NA TRBJ2-1 NA
TGCGCCAGCAGCGACAGGGCCTCCTACGAGCAGTACTTC CASSDRASYEQYF TRBV5-1 NA TRBJ2-7 TRBD1
TGTGCCAGCAGTTTGTTCGGAGGTGATGAGTTCTTC CASSLFGGDEFF TRBV12-3/TRBV12-4 NA TRBJ2-1 NA
TGTGCCAGCAGCCAACGGGGGGGGGACGGTGAGCAGTTCTTC CASSQRGGDGEQFF TRBV3-1/TRBV3-2 NA TRBJ2-1 TRBD2
TGTGCCTGGAGGGGAGGGGCAGCTGAAGCTTTCTTT CAWRGGAAEAFF TRBV30 NA TRBJ1-1 NA
TGCAGTGCAACGGACAGGGGTGGCTACACCTTC CSATDRGGYTF TRBV20-1 NA TRBJ1-2 TRBD1